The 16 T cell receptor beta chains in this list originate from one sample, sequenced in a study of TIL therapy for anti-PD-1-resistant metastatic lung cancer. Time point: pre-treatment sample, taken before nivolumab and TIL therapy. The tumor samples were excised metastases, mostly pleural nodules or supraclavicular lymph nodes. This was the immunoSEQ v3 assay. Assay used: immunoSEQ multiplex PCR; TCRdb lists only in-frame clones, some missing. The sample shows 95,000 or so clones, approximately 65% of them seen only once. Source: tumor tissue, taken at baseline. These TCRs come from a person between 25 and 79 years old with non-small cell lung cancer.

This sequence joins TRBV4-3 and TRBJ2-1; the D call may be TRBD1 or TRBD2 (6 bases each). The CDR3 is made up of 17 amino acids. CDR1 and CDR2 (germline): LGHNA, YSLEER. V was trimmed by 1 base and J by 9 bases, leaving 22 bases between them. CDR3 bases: TGCGCCAGCAGCCAAGTATCCGGGGGCGGTTATGGAGGTGAGCAGTTCTTC. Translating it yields CASSQVSGGGYGGEQFF.

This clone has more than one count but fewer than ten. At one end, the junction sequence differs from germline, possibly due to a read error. The CDR3 bases are TGTGCCGGCAGATATGGGAATGGAAACACCATATATTTT. This gives the protein CAGRYGNGNTIYF. V gene TRBV7-9 combines with J gene TRBJ1-3; D is ambiguous. Germline V gene sequence: CDR1 SEHNR, CDR2 FQNEAQ (reference sequence). The CDR3 extends over 13 amino acids.

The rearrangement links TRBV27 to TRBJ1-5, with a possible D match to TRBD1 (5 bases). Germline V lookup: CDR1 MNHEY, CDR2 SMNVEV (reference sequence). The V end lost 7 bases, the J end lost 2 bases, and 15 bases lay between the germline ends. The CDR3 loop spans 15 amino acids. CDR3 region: CASKAQGGRNQPQHF. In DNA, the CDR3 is TGTGCCAGCAAGGCTCAGGGAGGGCGCAATCAGCCCCAGCATTTT.

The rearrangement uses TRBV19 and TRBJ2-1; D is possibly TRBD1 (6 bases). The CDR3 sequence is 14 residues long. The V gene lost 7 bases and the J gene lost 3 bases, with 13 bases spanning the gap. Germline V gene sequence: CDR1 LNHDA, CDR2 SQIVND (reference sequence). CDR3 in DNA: TGTGCCAGTAAAAACCGGGACAACTACAATGAGCAGTTCTTC. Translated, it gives CASKNRDNYNEQFF.

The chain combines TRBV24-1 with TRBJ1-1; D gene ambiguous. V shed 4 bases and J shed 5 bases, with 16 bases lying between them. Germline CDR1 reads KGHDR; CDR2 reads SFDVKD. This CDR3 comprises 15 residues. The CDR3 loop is CATSDPGSGGTEAFF. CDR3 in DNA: TGTGCCACCAGTGACCCGGGATCCGGAGGTACTGAAGCTTTCTTT.

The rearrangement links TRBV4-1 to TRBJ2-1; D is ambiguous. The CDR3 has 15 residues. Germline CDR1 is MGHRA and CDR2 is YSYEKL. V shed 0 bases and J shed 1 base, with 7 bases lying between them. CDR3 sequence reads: CASSQERRSYNEQFF. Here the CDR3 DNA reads TGCGCCAGCAGCCAAGAGAGAAGGTCCTACAATGAGCAGTTCTTC.

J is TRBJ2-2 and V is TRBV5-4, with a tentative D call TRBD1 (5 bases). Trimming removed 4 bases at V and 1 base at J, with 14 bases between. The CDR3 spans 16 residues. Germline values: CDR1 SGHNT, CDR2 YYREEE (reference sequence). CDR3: CASSPQVGVNTGELFF. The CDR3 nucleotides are TGTGCCAGCAGCCCCCAGGTAGGGGTGAACACCGGGGAGCTGTTTTTT. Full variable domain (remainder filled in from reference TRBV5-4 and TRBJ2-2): ETGVTQSPTHLIKTRGQQVTLRCSSQSGHNTVSWYQQALGQGPQFIFQYYREEENGRGNFPPRFSGLQFPNYSSELNVNALELDDSALYLCASSPQVGVNTGELFFGEGSRLTVL.

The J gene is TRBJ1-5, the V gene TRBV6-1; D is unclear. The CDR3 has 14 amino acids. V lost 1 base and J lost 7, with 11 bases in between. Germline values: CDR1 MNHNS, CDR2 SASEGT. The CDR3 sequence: CASSEGTVLQPQHF. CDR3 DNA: TGTGCCAGCAGTGAAGGAACAGTATTACAGCCCCAGCATTTT.

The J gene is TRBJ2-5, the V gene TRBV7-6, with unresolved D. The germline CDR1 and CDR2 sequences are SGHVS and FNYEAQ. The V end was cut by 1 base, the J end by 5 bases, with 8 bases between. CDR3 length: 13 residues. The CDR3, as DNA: TGTGCCAGCAGCTTAGTTCCCCGGGAGACCCAGTACTTC. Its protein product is CASSLVPRETQYF.

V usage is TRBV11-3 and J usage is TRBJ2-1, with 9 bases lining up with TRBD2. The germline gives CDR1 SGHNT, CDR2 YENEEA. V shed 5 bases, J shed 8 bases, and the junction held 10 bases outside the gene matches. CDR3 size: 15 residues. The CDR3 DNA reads TGTGCCAGCAGCCCCCGGGCGGGAGGGAGTGATGAGCAGTTCTTC. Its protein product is CASSPRAGGSDEQFF.

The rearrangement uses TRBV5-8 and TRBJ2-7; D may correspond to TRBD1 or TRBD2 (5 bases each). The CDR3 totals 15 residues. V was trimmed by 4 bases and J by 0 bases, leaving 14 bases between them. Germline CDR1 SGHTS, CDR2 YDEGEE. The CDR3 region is CASSGPWDASYEQYF. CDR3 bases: TGTGCCAGCAGCGGTCCGTGGGACGCCTCCTACGAGCAGTACTTC. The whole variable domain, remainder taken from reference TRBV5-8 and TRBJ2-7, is EAGVTQSPTHLIKTRGQQATLRCSPISGHTSVYWYQQALGLGLQFLLWYDEGEERNRGNFPPRFSGRQFPNYSSELNVNALELEDSALYLCASSGPWDASYEQYFGPGTRLTVT.

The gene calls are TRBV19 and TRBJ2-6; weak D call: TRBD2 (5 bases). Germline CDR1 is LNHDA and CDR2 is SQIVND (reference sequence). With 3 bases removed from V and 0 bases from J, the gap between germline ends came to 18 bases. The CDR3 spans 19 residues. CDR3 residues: CASSIGDRWLNSGANVLTF. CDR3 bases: TGTGCCAGTAGTATCGGGGATAGGTGGCTCAACTCTGGGGCCAACGTCCTGACTTTC.

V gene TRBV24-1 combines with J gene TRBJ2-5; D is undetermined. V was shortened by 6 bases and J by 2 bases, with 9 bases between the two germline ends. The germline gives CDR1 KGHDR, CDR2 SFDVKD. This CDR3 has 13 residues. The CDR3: CATSLDGQETQYF. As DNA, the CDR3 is TGTGCCACCAGTTTGGACGGTCAAGAGACCCAGTACTTC.

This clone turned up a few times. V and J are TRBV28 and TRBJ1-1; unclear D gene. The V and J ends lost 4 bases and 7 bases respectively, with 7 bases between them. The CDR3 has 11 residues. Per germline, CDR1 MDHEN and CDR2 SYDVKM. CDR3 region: CASSSWGEAFF. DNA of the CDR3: TGTGCCAGCAGTTCGTGGGGTGAAGCTTTCTTT. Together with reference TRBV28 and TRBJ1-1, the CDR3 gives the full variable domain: DVKVTQSSRYLVKRTGEKVFLECVQDMDHENMFWYRQDPGLGLRLIYFSYDVKMKEKGDIPEGYSVSREKKERFSLILESASTNQTSMYLCASSSWGEAFFGQGTRLTVV.

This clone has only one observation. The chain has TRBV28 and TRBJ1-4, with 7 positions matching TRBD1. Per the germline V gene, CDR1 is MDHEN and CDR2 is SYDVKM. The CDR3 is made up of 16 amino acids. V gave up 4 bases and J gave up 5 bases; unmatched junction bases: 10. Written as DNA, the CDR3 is TGTGCCAGCAGTTATTGGCAGGGGGGTCCCAATGAAAAACTGTTTTTT. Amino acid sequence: CASSYWQGGPNEKLFF.

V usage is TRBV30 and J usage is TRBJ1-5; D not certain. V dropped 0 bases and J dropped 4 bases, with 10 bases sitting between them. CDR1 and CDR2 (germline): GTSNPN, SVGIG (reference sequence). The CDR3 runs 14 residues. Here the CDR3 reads CAWSVKTPNQPQHF. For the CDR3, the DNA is TGTGCCTGGAGTGTAAAGACACCAAATCAGCCCCAGCATTTT.